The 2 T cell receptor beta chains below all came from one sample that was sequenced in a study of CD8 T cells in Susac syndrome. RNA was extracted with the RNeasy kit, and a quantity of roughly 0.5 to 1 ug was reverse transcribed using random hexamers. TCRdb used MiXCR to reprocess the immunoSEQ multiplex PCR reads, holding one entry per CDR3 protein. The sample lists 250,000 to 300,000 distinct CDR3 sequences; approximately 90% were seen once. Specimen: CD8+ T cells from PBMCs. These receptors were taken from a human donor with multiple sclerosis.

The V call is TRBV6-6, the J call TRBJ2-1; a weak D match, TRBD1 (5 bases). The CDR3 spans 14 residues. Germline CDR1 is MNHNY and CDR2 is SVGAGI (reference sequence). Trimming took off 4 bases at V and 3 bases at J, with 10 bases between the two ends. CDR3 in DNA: TGTGCCAGCAGTTGGACATCCCACTACAATGAGCAGTTCTTC. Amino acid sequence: CASSWTSHYNEQFF.

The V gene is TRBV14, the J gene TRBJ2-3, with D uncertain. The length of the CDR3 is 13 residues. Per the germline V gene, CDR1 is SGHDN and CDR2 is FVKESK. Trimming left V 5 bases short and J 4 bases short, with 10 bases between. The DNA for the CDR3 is TGTGCCAGCAGCGCGGAAAATTCAGATACGCAGTATTTT. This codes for CASSAENSDTQYF.